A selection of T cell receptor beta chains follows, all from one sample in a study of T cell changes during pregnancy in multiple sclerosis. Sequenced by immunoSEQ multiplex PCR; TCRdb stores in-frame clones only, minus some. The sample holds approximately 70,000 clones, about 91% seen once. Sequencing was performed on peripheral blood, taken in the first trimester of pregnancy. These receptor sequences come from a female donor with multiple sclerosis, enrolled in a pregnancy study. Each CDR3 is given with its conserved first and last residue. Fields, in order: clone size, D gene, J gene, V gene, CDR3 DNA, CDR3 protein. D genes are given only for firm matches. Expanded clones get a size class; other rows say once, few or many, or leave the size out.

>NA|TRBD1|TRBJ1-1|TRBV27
TGTGCCAGCAGTACAGGGGGCACTGAAGCTTTCTTT
CASSTGGTEAFF
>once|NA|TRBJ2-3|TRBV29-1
TGCAGCGTGGGACTGGACTCGCCAGATACGCAGTATTTT
CSVGLDSPDTQYF
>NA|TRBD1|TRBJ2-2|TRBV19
TGTGCCAGTAGGATACCGGGACAGAGAAACACCGGGGAGCTGTTTTTT
CASRIPGQRNTGELFF
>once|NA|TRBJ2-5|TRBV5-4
TGTGCCAGCAGCTTGGGGGGCCCCTTAGAGACCCAGTACTTC
CASSLGGPLETQYF
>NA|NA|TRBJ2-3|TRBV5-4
TGTGCCAGCAGCTGGATAGGGGGCACAGATACGCAGTATTTT
CASSWIGGTDTQYF
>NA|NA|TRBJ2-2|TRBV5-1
TGCGCCAGCAGCCTGACAGGTTCGAACACCGGGGAGCTGTTTTTT
CASSLTGSNTGELFF
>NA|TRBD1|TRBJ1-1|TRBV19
TGTGCCAGTAGTACCCGACGCTCCGGGACAGCGAACACTGAAGCTTTCTTT
CASSTRRSGTANTEAFF
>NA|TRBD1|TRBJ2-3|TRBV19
TGTGCCAGTAGCCCAGCCGGGACAGACACAGATACGCAGTATTTT
CASSPAGTDTDTQYF
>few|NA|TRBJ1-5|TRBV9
TGTGCCAGCAGCCCCACAGGGAGCAATCAGCCCCAGCATTTT
CASSPTGSNQPQHF
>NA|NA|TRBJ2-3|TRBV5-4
TGTGCCAGCAGCTACGCGGGACAGTCCACAGATACGCAGTATTTT
CASSYAGQSTDTQYF
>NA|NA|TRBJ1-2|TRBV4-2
TGTGCCAGCAGCCAAGATCTAGGGGTTACCTATGGCTACACCTTC
CASSQDLGVTYGYTF
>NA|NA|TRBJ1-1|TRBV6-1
TGTGCCAGCAGTGAGTCGCGGTTGAACACTGAAGCTTTCTTT
CASSESRLNTEAFF
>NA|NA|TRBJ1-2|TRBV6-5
TGTGCCACCTTTCTAGGGGTTAGTGGCTACACCTTC
CATFLGVSGYTF
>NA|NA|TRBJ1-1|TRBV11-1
TGTGCCAGCAGCCTATCGAACACTGAAGCTTTCTTT
CASSLSNTEAFF
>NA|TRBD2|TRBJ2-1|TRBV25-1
TGTGCCAGCAGTGCGGGACTAGCGGGATATCGGTTCTTC
CASSAGLAGYRFF
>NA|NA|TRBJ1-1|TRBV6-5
TGTGCCAGCAGTTCGGCGGGGTACACTGAAGCTTTCTTT
CASSSAGYTEAFF
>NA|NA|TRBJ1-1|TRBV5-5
TGTGCCAGCAGCCCGTCTTCATGGACTCCTGAAGCTTTCTTT
CASSPSSWTPEAFF
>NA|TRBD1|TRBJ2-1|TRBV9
TGTGCCAGCAGCGGATCGACAGGGGGCAATGAGCAGTTCTTC
CASSGSTGGNEQFF
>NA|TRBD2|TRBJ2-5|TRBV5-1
TGCGCCAGCAGCTTCCCGGGACTAGCCGGGATGGAGACCCAGTACTTC
CASSFPGLAGMETQYF
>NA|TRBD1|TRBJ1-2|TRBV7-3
TGTGCCAGCAGCCTGACAGGGGGTTATGGCTACACCTTC
CASSLTGGYGYTF
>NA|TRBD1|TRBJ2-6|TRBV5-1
TGCGCCAGCAGCTTGGCCCCGGGACAGGGGACCTCTGGGGCCAACGTCCTGACTTTC
CASSLAPGQGTSGANVLTF
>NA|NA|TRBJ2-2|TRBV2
TGTGCCAGCCTCCCCTTGAACACCGGGGAGCTGTTTTTT
CASLPLNTGELFF
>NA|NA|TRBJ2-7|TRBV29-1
TGCAGCGTTAGACAGGGGAGGGACTACGAGCAGTACTTC
CSVRQGRDYEQYF
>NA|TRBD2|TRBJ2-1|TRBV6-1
TGTGCCAGCAGTGAAGGACGGGGCGGGCGCGCGGGAGGCTGGGAGCAGTTCTTC
CASSEGRGGRAGGWEQFF
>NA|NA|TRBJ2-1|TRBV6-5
TGTGCCAGCAGTTACTCAGGTCCGGAGCTGGGCAATGAGCAGTTCTTC
CASSYSGPELGNEQFF
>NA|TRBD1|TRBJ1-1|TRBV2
TGTGCCAGCAGTGAGACAGGGATGAACACTGAAGCTTTCTTT
CASSETGMNTEAFF
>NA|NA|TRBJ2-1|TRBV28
TGTGCCAGCAGTTTAAGGCGGGAACCCTACAATGAGCAGTTCTTC
CASSLRREPYNEQFF
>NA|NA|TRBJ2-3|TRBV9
TGTGCCAGCAGCGTAGGGGGCGGTTCTAGCACAGATACGCAGTATTTT
CASSVGGGSSTDTQYF
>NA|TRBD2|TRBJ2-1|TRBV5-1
TGCGCCAGCAGCTTGGCCTTTGGCGGGAGTCCCCATGAGCAGTTCTTC
CASSLAFGGSPHEQFF
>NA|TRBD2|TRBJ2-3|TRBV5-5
TGTGCCAGCAGCTCGGGACTAGCGGGAGGAGGGGATACGCAGTATTTT
CASSSGLAGGGDTQYF
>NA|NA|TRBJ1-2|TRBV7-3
TGTGCCAGCAGCTCTAGCGGGGGTTTGCTGGGCTACACCTTC
CASSSSGGLLGYTF